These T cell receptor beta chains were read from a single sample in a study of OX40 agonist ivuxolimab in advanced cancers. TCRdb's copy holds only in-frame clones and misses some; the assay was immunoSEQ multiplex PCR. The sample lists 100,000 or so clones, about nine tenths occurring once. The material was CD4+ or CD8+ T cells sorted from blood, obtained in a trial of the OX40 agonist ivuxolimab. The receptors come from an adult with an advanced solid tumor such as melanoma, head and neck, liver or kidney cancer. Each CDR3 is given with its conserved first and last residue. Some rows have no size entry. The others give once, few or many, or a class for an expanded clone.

CDR3aa: CASSLRGQGIYNEQFF
v_gene: TRBV7-3
abundance: NA

CDR3aa: CASSLGPGDTEAFF
v_gene: TRBV7-6
abundance: few

CDR3aa: CSVGQSAYGYTF
v_gene: TRBV29-1
abundance: NA

CDR3aa: CASTKDRRDTQYF
v_gene: TRBV2
abundance: NA

CDR3aa: CASSESGQGARRYGYTF
v_gene: TRBV25-1
abundance: few

CDR3aa: CASSVEHWGEQFF
v_gene: TRBV9
abundance: NA

CDR3aa: CASSLAGLTDTQYF
v_gene: TRBV5-4
abundance: once

CDR3aa: CASSGLAVGSYNEQFF
v_gene: TRBV7-3
abundance: NA

CDR3aa: CSVEILGDEQYF
v_gene: TRBV29-1
abundance: once

CDR3aa: CASSRGSTGDNQPQHF
v_gene: TRBV6-4
abundance: NA

CDR3aa: CASRRDRTSSYNSPLHF
v_gene: TRBV27
abundance: NA

CDR3aa: CATGGKYNEQFF
v_gene: TRBV5-4
abundance: NA

CDR3aa: CASSLGLSNEKLFF
v_gene: TRBV11-1
abundance: NA

CDR3aa: CSVAGFNQPQHF
v_gene: TRBV29-1
abundance: NA

CDR3aa: CASSIPQTGYGYTF
v_gene: TRBV19
abundance: NA

CDR3aa: CASSLNQGRDEQFF
v_gene: TRBV7-3
abundance: NA

CDR3aa: CASSSLRDTEAFF
v_gene: TRBV28
abundance: NA

CDR3aa: CASSLVGSTNEQYF
v_gene: TRBV5-1
abundance: NA

CDR3aa: CASRKPGTGGGYYGYTF
v_gene: TRBV25-1
abundance: NA

CDR3aa: CASSDPGLAGGYEQFF
v_gene: TRBV10-1
abundance: NA

CDR3aa: CASSLLVGGSETQYF
v_gene: TRBV11-2
abundance: NA

CDR3aa: CASSQAGLAGGYEQYF
v_gene: TRBV4-2
abundance: NA

CDR3aa: CASQTGVGNQPQHF
v_gene: TRBV18
abundance: NA

CDR3aa: CASSLTPTGVGSYEQYF
v_gene: TRBV7-3
abundance: few

CDR3aa: CASSYGREYGYTF
v_gene: TRBV6-5
abundance: once

CDR3aa: CTSSVGSTGTAGYTF
v_gene: TRBV9
abundance: once

CDR3aa: CAWSRLDSREYF
v_gene: TRBV30
abundance: NA

CDR3aa: CASSTTENSPLHF
v_gene: TRBV6-5
abundance: NA

CDR3aa: CASSNGQGNTIYF
v_gene: TRBV6-5
abundance: NA

CDR3aa: CASSVGSGTGNTIYF
v_gene: TRBV9
abundance: NA

CDR3aa: CASSLGVPGTGRSDEQYF
v_gene: TRBV11-1
abundance: NA

CDR3aa: CASSIVGKPQHF
v_gene: TRBV19
abundance: once

CDR3aa: CASGPSGSAQDTQYF
v_gene: TRBV10-1
abundance: NA

CDR3aa: CATPTDNYGYTF
v_gene: TRBV7-9
abundance: NA

CDR3aa: CSVIGPGATDTQYF
v_gene: TRBV29-1
abundance: NA

CDR3aa: CASSRDNEQFF
v_gene: TRBV18
abundance: NA

CDR3aa: CASRRGGPNEKLFF
v_gene: TRBV2
abundance: NA

CDR3aa: CASSSPGLPLYNEQFF
v_gene: TRBV6-5
abundance: NA

CDR3aa: CASSVRRGLADTQYF
v_gene: TRBV6-5
abundance: NA

CDR3aa: CASSPDRGRRDEQFF
v_gene: TRBV11-2
abundance: NA

CDR3aa: CASSLGVRGAPSSYEQYF
v_gene: TRBV7-2
abundance: few

CDR3aa: CASSVMDRFEKEQYF
v_gene: TRBV9
abundance: once

CDR3aa: CASSPFLRGNRDGYTF
v_gene: TRBV6-4
abundance: many

CDR3aa: CASNIQTVTNTEAFF
v_gene: TRBV2
abundance: NA

CDR3aa: CASSRSYEQYF
v_gene: TRBV28
abundance: NA

CDR3aa: CASSLDYQPQHF
v_gene: TRBV11-2
abundance: NA

CDR3aa: CASSLGARGLGKLFF
v_gene: TRBV4-1
abundance: NA

CDR3aa: CAWSEQRAFQETQYF
v_gene: TRBV30
abundance: once

CDR3aa: CASSPGQGAAQPQHF
v_gene: TRBV7-9
abundance: NA

CDR3aa: CASSPAGAPNQPQHF
v_gene: TRBV7-8
abundance: NA

CDR3aa: CASSPRGVNEKLFF
v_gene: TRBV9
abundance: NA

CDR3aa: CSGGPGTGNEQYF
v_gene: TRBV29-1
abundance: NA

CDR3aa: CASGSREEGRGNTIYF
v_gene: TRBV12-5
abundance: NA

CDR3aa: CASSETGAGNGELFF
v_gene: TRBV7-8
abundance: NA

CDR3aa: CASSLVGASVYEQYF
v_gene: TRBV5-8
abundance: NA

CDR3aa: CASRAGSQPQHF
v_gene: TRBV6-6
abundance: NA

CDR3aa: CASSHTNSRGNTIYF
v_gene: TRBV11-3
abundance: NA

CDR3aa: CASSLVQGKNTGELFF
v_gene: TRBV5-4
abundance: NA

CDR3aa: CSVVQGLNQPQHF
v_gene: TRBV29-1
abundance: NA